Here is one T cell receptor beta chain with its context. Its antigen is not known. The data were obtained in a study of OX40 agonist ivuxolimab in advanced cancers. About the study: Antecedent anti-PD-1, anti-PD-L1 or anti-CTLA-4 therapy was permissible, with about 39% having received some. Broader study findings: More expanded clones were found, on average, in CD8+ than in CD4+ T cells. Not determined was the antigen specificity of the expanded peripheral T cells.

The CDR3 is 17 amino acids. The germline V and J ends were trimmed by 7 bases and 2 bases, with 22 bases remaining between them. CDR1 is LNHDA, CDR2 SQIVND, per germline (reference sequence). The data were produced by immunoSEQ multiplex PCR, yet TCRdb's version contains in-frame clones alone and is incomplete. The sample yields tens of thousands of clones, about nine tenths seen once. The chain combines TRBV19 with TRBJ2-3; the D is unclear. Here the sequenced sample was CD4+ or CD8+ T cells sorted from blood, taken in a trial of the OX40 agonist ivuxolimab. The receptor's source is an adult with an advanced solid tumor such as melanoma, head and neck, liver or kidney cancer. The CDR3 loop is CASNPAGQDSSTDTQYF. The CDR3 DNA reads TGTGCCAGTAACCCAGCCGGGCAGGATTCGTCCACAGATACGCAGTATTTT. Full variable domain (outside the CDR3, taken from reference TRBV19 and TRBJ2-3): DGGITQSPKYLFRKEGQNVTLSCEQNLNHDAMYWYRQDPGQGLRLIYYSQIVNDFQKGDIAEGYSVSREKKESFPLTVTSAQKNPTAFYLCASNPAGQDSSTDTQYFGPGTRLTVL.